Below, 26 T cell receptor beta chains from the same sample are listed, as sequenced in a study of cytomegalovirus exposure and HLA in healthy donors. Libraries were prepared by immunoSEQ multiplex PCR; TCRdb keeps only in-frame clonotypes and omits some of them. The data show 90,000 or so clones, about 85% seen once. Sequencing was carried out using PBMCs. These receptor sequences come from a young man in good health and CMV-seropositive.

Written as DNA, the CDR3 is TGTGCCAGCAAAACGGCCCCAGCGCGGAACAATGAGCAGTTCTTC. Translating it yields CASKTAPARNNEQFF. This chain joins TRBV6-1 and TRBJ2-1; D uncertain. Trimming removed 7 bases at V and 5 bases at J, with 18 bases between. CDR3 length equals 15 residues. Germline V lookup: CDR1 MNHNS, CDR2 SASEGT.

This clone was counted at least ten times. This chain links TRBV28 with TRBJ2-7; D is perhaps TRBD2 (6 bases). V lost 6 bases and J lost 6, with 12 bases in between. The germline V gene encodes CDR1 MDHEN and CDR2 SYDVKM. This CDR3 is 12 amino acids long. The CDR3 sequence: CASRSGGTEQYF. The CDR3 region has the DNA TGTGCCAGCAGGTCAGGAGGGACCGAGCAGTACTTC.

The chain carries TRBV28 and TRBJ1-1, with D unresolved. The CDR3 is 14 residues long. From germline, CDR1 is MDHEN and CDR2 SYDVKM. Trimming shortened V by 5 bases and J by 8 bases, and 18 bases separated the two germline ends. CDR3 nucleotide sequence: TGTGCCAGCAGTGCCGATTTTTTGGGCCCCGAAGCTTTCTTT. It encodes CASSADFLGPEAFF.

The genes are TRBV27 and TRBJ1-2; perhaps TRBD1 as D (5 bases). Deletions cut 5 bases from V and 0 bases from J, with 16 bases between. CDR3 length equals 16 residues. Germline V gene lookup returns CDR1 MNHEY and CDR2 SMNVEV (reference sequence). CDR3 protein: CASSHRDSRTNYGYTF. The CDR3, as DNA: TGTGCCAGCAGTCACCGAGACAGCCGGACTAACTATGGCTACACCTTC.

The V and J genes are TRBV9 and TRBJ2-5; TRBD1 matches 7 bases. The CDR3 is 15 residues long. The ends lost 0 bases at V and 5 bases at J; junction bases unmatched: 7. In germline, CDR1 is SGDLS, CDR2 YYNGEE. CDR3 coding DNA: TGTGCCAGCAGCGTAGGGACAGGCCCCCTTGAGACCCAGTACTTC. This gives the protein CASSVGTGPLETQYF.

Note on this clone: Other DNA sequences in this sample translate to the same CDR3. This sequence joins TRBV6-5 and TRBJ1-5; the D gene is possibly TRBD1 (5 bases). Trimming removed 5 bases from V and 0 bases from J, with 8 bases in between. Germline V gene lookup returns CDR1 MNHEY and CDR2 SVGAGI. This CDR3 is built from 14 residues. This CDR3 reads CASSKGYSNQPQHF. DNA for the CDR3: TGTGCCAGCAGTAAGGGGTATAGCAATCAGCCCCAGCATTTT.

This chain connects TRBV18 to TRBJ2-7; 8 positions agree with TRBD2. Germline CDR1 and CDR2: KGHSH and LQKENI. V lost 3 bases, J lost 5 bases, and 6 bases stayed unmatched. This CDR3 contains 14 residues. Here the CDR3 reads CASSPRGGDDEQYF. The CDR3 DNA sequence: TGTGCCAGCTCACCTCGGGGGGGGGACGACGAGCAGTACTTC.

V gene TRBV6-6 combines with J gene TRBJ1-1; D possibly corresponds to TRBD1 (6 bases). Germline CDR1 and CDR2: MNHNY and SVGAGI (reference sequence). Trimming took off 8 bases at V and 0 bases at J, with 13 bases between the two ends. The CDR3 extends over 14 amino acids. CDR3 sequence reads: CASSDRRMNTEAFF. The CDR3 DNA reads as TGTGCCAGCTCCGACAGGAGAATGAACACTGAAGCTTTCTTT.

The chain combines TRBV7-3 with TRBJ2-5; 10 bases are shared with TRBD2. In germline, CDR1 is SGHTA, CDR2 FQGTGA. The CDR3 consists of 15 residues. Losses at the gene ends were 0 bases for V and 5 bases for J; bases not matched to a gene: 3. The CDR3 coding sequence is TGTGCCAGCAGCTTAACCGGGACTAGCGAGGAGACCCAGTACTTC. Its protein product is CASSLTGTSEETQYF.

The V and J genes are TRBV7-3 and TRBJ2-7; TRBD1 matches at 8 bases. Per the germline V gene, CDR1 is SGHTA and CDR2 is FQGTGA. The CDR3 spans 14 residues. J lost 2 bases, V lost 5 bases, and 5 bases had no gene match. The CDR3 DNA is TGTGCCAGCAGCGTCGGGGACAGGCCCTACGAGCAGTACTTC. Its protein product is CASSVGDRPYEQYF.

CDR3 sequence reads: CASSSVQREAHRETQYF. Written as DNA, the CDR3 is TGTGCCAGCAGTTCAGTTCAGCGGGAGGCCCACCGGGAGACCCAGTACTTC. V gene TRBV28 combines with J gene TRBJ2-5, with 9 bases aligning to TRBD2. CDR1 is MDHEN and CDR2 is SYDVKM in the germline V gene. V shed 4 bases and J 5 bases; nucleotides not matched to a gene: 14. The CDR3 has 17 amino acids. Variable domain in full (rest from reference TRBV28 and TRBJ2-5): DVKVTQSSRYLVKRTGEKVFLECVQDMDHENMFWYRQDPGLGLRLIYFSYDVKMKEKGDIPEGYSVSREKKERFSLILESASTNQTSMYLCASSSVQREAHRETQYFGPGTRLLVL.

The chain is built from TRBV18 and TRBJ1-2, with D perhaps TRBD1 (6 bases). Trimming stripped 6 bases from V and 4 bases from J, with 18 bases between. The CDR3 is 15 amino acids. Germline CDR1 reads KGHSH; CDR2 reads LQKENI. The CDR3 DNA reads TGTGCCAGCTCCCCCTCGGTGGGGGCGGGCTATGGCTACACCTTC. Its translation: CASSPSVGAGYGYTF.

The chain uses TRBV28 and TRBJ2-1, with D perhaps TRBD2 (5 bases). The CDR3 sequence is 14 residues long. Germline CDR1 and CDR2: MDHEN and SYDVKM. V lost 5 bases and J 6 bases, leaving 14 bases between the germline ends. CDR3 protein: CASSPRTGSNEQFF. Written as DNA, the CDR3 is TGTGCCAGCAGTCCACGGACGGGGAGCAATGAGCAGTTCTTC.

The rearrangement uses TRBV5-1 and TRBJ2-1; TRBD2 matches 10 bases. The CDR3 sequence is 15 residues long. Germline V CDR1 and CDR2: SGHRS, YFSETQ. V trimming: 4 bases; J trimming: 6 bases; junction bases outside the gene matches: 7. CDR3 bases: TGCGCCAGCAGCCCTAGCGGGAGTCCGGGCAATGAGCAGTTCTTC. Encoded protein: CASSPSGSPGNEQFF.

The V and J genes are TRBV27 and TRBJ1-1; D call uncertain. The germline V and J ends were trimmed by 5 bases and 1 base, with 8 bases remaining between them. This CDR3 is built from 13 residues. Germline CDR1 reads MNHEY; CDR2 reads SMNVEV (reference sequence). The CDR3 coding sequence is TGTGCCAGCAGTCCGGGGTCGAACACTGAAGCTTTCTTT. It is translated as CASSPGSNTEAFF.

The chain links TRBV5-4 to TRBJ1-2; 12 positions agree with TRBD1. This CDR3 is built from 15 residues. Per germline, CDR1 SGHNT and CDR2 YYREEE (reference sequence). With 2 bases clipped from V and 7 bases from J, the junction kept 6 bases outside the gene matches. In nucleotides, the CDR3 is TGTGCCAGCAGCTTAGGGACAGGGGGCGGGGGTGGCTACACCTTC. As protein: CASSLGTGGGGGYTF.

The rearrangement uses TRBV10-3 and TRBJ2-3, with 10 positions matching TRBD2. The CDR3 extends over 17 amino acids. Germline CDR1 reads ENHRY; CDR2 reads SYGVKD. With V trimmed by 0 bases and J by 3 bases, 6 bases remained unmatched. DNA of the CDR3: TGTGCCATCAGTGAGTCAGGAGCGGGAGGGCCTACAGATACGCAGTATTTT. Its protein is CAISESGAGGPTDTQYF.

The V call is TRBV2, the J call TRBJ2-1; TRBD2 aligns across 13 bases. Germline V gene sequence: CDR1 SNHLY, CDR2 FYNNEI. The CDR3 runs to 16 residues. With V trimmed by 6 bases and J by 5 bases, 7 bases remained unmatched. CDR3 in amino acids: CASRGTLAGGNNEQFF. CDR3 coding DNA: TGTGCCAGCAGAGGTACACTAGCGGGAGGGAACAATGAGCAGTTCTTC.

The chain has TRBV5-6 and TRBJ2-2; D ambiguous. CDR3 length: 13 amino acids. Per the germline V gene, CDR1 is SGHDT and CDR2 is YYEEEE. V was shortened by 4 bases and J by 7 bases, with 11 bases between the two germline ends. The chain's CDR3 is CASSHRPSGELFF. CDR3 sequence (DNA): TGTGCCAGCAGCCACCGCCCCAGCGGGGAGCTGTTTTTT.

The chain is built from TRBV6-1 and TRBJ2-7; 8 bases match TRBD2. Germline CDR1 MNHNS, CDR2 SASEGT. The CDR3 sequence is 15 residues long. Trimming removed 3 bases from V and 3 bases from J; junction bases left unmatched: 7. CDR3 nucleotide sequence: TGTGCCAGCAGTGACAAGACAAGCGGGGGCTACGAGCAGTACGTC. Amino acid sequence: CASSDKTSGGYEQYV.

The V gene is TRBV18, the J gene TRBJ2-4; weak D call: TRBD2 (5 bases). The V gene lost 4 bases and the J gene lost 0 bases, with 28 bases spanning the gap. The CDR3 is made up of 21 amino acids. Looked up from germline, CDR1 is KGHSH and CDR2 is LQKENI. CDR3 sequence reads: CASSLFGLRHTTRVAKNIQYF. CDR3 DNA: TGTGCCAGCTCACTCTTTGGGTTGAGACATACTACTAGAGTAGCCAAAAACATTCAGTACTTC.

The chain couples TRBV11-2 to TRBJ2-5; a weak D match, TRBD2 (5 bases). Trimming took 3 bases from V and 1 from J, leaving 9 bases between them. The CDR3 runs 14 residues. CDR1 and CDR2 from the germline V gene are SGHAT and FQNNGV. The CDR3 nucleotides read TGTGCCAGCAGCTTCCAACTAGTCCAAGAGACCCAGTACTTC. It encodes CASSFQLVQETQYF.

The chain uses TRBV7-2 and TRBJ1-5, with D maybe TRBD1 (6 bases). CDR3 size: 16 residues. The germline gives CDR1 SGHTA, CDR2 FQGNSA. V gave up 4 bases and J gave up 2 bases, with 15 bases separating them. The CDR3 region has the DNA TGTGCCAGCAGCTCCCGAGGGGGACGGGGCAATCAGCCCCAGCATTTT. Residues: CASSSRGGRGNQPQHF.

The rearrangement links TRBV2 to TRBJ1-1; no clear D gene. The V gene lost 2 bases and the J gene lost 2 bases, with 12 bases spanning the gap. CDR1 is SNHLY, CDR2 FYNNEI, per germline. The CDR3 loop spans 15 amino acids. The CDR3 region has the DNA TGTGCCAGCAGTGAATTCCGCCCGCGAAACACTGAAGCTTTCTTT. Translation gives CASSEFRPRNTEAFF.

The sample holds one count of this clone. V usage is TRBV6-1 and J usage is TRBJ2-1; TRBD2 aligns across 9 bases. The V and J ends lost 4 bases and 0 bases, in that order; junction bases with no gene match: 7. CDR1 and CDR2 from the germline V gene are MNHNS and SASEGT. The CDR3 loop spans 17 amino acids. For the CDR3, the DNA is TGTGCCAGCAGTGGCCGGGTTAGCGGGAGCTCCTACAATGAGCAGTTCTTC. This sequence encodes CASSGRVSGSSYNEQFF.

The chain joins TRBV9 to TRBJ2-1, with TRBD2 matching 8 bases. The CDR3 runs 16 residues. Trimming at V came to 0 bases and at J to 4 bases, leaving 6 bases not matched to a gene. Germline-derived CDR1 and CDR2 are SGDLS and YYNGEE. The CDR3 spells CASSVGLSGGYNEQFF. The CDR3 nucleotides are TGTGCCAGCAGCGTAGGCCTCAGCGGGGGATACAATGAGCAGTTCTTC.